The present T cell receptor beta chain was sequenced within a study of T cells in women clearing cervical HPV infection (dated by TCRdb to the late 2010s). About the investigation overall: The cases were 20 to 25 women with histologically confirmed HPV16-related CIN3 or worse, and 2 of these cases were invasive cancers. Controls were 25 women whose single incident HPV16 infection cleared within 12 months without precancer or cancer developing. The parent cohort enrolled roughly 9,600 women aged 18 or older in Guanacaste, Costa Rica, during about 1993 to 1995 and followed them for 6 to 7 years. An exploratory proof-of-principle case-control study, nested within the Guanacaste HPV Natural History Study in Costa Rica, was conducted to compare TCR repertoires across cervical HPV16 outcomes. Cases and controls were matched on age within five years and on year of sample collection. As quality controls, five blinded duplicates were added to each group, bringing the total to roughly 60 samples made up of some 50 participants and about ten replicates. Cases had a median age of almost 35 years and controls had a median age of approximately 40, with no significant differences in baseline characteristics. For cases, the median interval between lesion detection and blood sampling was roughly 140 days, with an interquartile range of about 80 to 210 days. Since only a few of the women had HLA typing available, the possibility that HLA type was acting as a confounder could not be ruled out. Blood from cases was collected at the visit at which the lesion was first identified, whereas blood from controls was collected once infection was no longer detected.

Looking up the germline V gene (reference sequence) yields CDR1 LNHDA and CDR2 SQIVND. V is pruned by 10 bases and J by 1 base, leaving 6 bases of the junction without a gene match. Including cysteine and phenylalanine, the CDR3 has 14 amino acids. Only the CDR3 bases that were read are kept: 33 of them, in frame from base 1. Every participant had a single incident cervical HPV16 infection, and women with prevalent HPV16 infections were excluded. Cervical HPV DNA was detected by MY09/MY11 PCR and genotyped by dot-blot hybridization. About 14 mL of heparinized blood were centrifuged, and the buffy coat was aliquoted, frozen at -30°C, then stored at -80°C. Genomic DNA was extracted from buffy coat specimens using QIAGEN kits. Comments on this clone: What antigen it recognizes has not been identified. The read is 3 residues too short to cover the CDR3 end, so that end is filled in from the germline J gene.

Study-wide conclusions, independent of this receptor: Across sequencing depths, CIN3+ cases showed significantly higher TCR repertoire richness than controls, but evenness did not differ between the groups. By combining richness with V gene abundances, random forest classifiers separated cases from controls with an estimated AUC of about 0.83. Lower TRBV6-7 relative abundance was observed in cases than in controls (roughly 0.12% versus 0.15%; Bonferroni P = 0.0008). Because the number of T cells per sample was unknown, the richness differences could reflect varying T-cell content rather than repertoire biology. The cross-sectional design could not show whether associations preceded infection or resulted from it; effector/memory subsets and HPV-specific T cells were not isolated.

The immunoSEQ assay used multiplex PCR to amplify TCR beta CDR3 regions from an average of around 1.2 ug of genomic DNA per sample. Primer bias was corrected in the assay by using a complete synthetic TCR repertoire to establish an amplification baseline. Amplicons were sequenced on the Illumina platform. The study's processing was this. Sequences were error-corrected by clustering with frequency ratios and a modified nearest-neighbor algorithm and were then analyzed in the immunoSEQ Analyzer with IMGT gene definitions. At each rarefaction depth, TCR richness and evenness were averaged across 20 rarefaction repeats, and samples with fewer sequences than that depth were excluded. V, D and J gene relative abundances were compared between groups with Wilcoxon rank sum tests, applying FDR correction. In the blinded duplicates, the intraclass correlation was 90% to 96% for TCR richness and averaged about 80% across approximately 60 gene segments. In TCRdb, the immuneACCESS table is reduced to in-frame sequences with V and J assigned. These tables do not hold every clone; where another copy was compared, an unresolved V gene accounts for under half, and the others remain unexplained. D and trimming were read from the DNA, whereas the V and J calls and clone size are those reported in that table. The sample's clone listing holds 25,000 to 35,000 clones. Under 25% of the sample is held by the ten biggest clonotypes.

The rearrangement joined TRBV19 to TRBJ2-7; TRBD2 fits 11 bases in the junction. The receptor was derived from a woman between 18 and 69 years old with a cervical HPV16 infection that either progressed to CIN3+ or cleared (not recorded which). Material: blood buffy coat. The CDR3 protein sequence reads: CATSTSGVSYEQYF. The DNA read from the CDR3 is TGTGCCACGTCGACTAGCGGGGTTTCCTACGAG.